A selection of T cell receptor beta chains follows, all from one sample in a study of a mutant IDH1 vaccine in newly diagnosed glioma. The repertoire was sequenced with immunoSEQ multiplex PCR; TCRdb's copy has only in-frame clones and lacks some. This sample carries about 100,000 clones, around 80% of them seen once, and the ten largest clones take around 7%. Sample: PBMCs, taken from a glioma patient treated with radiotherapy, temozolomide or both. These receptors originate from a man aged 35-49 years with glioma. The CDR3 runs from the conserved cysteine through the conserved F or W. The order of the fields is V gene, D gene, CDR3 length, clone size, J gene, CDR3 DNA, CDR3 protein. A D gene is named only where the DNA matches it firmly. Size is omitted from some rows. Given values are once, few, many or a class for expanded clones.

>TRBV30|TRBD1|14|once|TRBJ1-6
TGTGCCTGGAGTAGAGGGACAGCTAATTCACCCCTCCACTTT
CAWSRGTANSPLHF
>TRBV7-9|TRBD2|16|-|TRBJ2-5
TGTGCCAGCAGCTTTCGGACTAGCGGGAGTGTGGCGACCCAGTACTTC
CASSFRTSGSVATQYF
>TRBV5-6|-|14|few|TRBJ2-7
TGTGCCAGCAGCCCCCGGGACAAGTCCTACGAGCAGTACTTC
CASSPRDKSYEQYF
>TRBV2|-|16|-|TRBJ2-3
TGTGCCAGCAGTGAAAGGGGGACCGCTAGCACAGATACGCAGTATTTT
CASSERGTASTDTQYF
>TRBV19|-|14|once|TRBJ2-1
TGTGCCAGTAGTTCCGGGGGGCCATACAATGAGCAGTTCTTC
CASSSGGPYNEQFF
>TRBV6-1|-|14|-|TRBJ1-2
TGTGCCAGCAGTGAAGTCGTGGGCTTCTATGGCTACACCTTC
CASSEVVGFYGYTF
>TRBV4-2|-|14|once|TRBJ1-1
TGTGCCAGCAGCCAAGTCCCGGGGCGGTCTGAAGCTTTCTTT
CASSQVPGRSEAFF
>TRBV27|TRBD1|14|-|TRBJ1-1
TGTGCCAGCAGCTACGGACAGGCGAACACTGAAGCTTTCTTT
CASSYGQANTEAFF
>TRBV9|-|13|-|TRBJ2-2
TGTGCCAGCAGGCGGGTGGGGACCGGGGAGCTGTTTTTT
CASRRVGTGELFF
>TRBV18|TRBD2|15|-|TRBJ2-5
TGTGCCAGCTCACCTTCTAGCGGGAGTGCGGAGACCCAGTACTTC
CASSPSSGSAETQYF
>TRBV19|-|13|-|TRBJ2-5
TGTGCCAGTGGGGGAAAGGTTCAGGAGACCCAGTACTTC
CASGGKVQETQYF
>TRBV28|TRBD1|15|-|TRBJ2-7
TGTGCCAGCAGTTCCACAGGGGGCGCAGGCCCTGAGCAGTACTTC
CASSSTGGAGPEQYF
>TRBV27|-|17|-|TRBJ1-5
TGTGCCAGCAACACGCTCGGGGGGGAGTCAGCTAATCAGCCCCAGCATTTT
CASNTLGGESANQPQHF
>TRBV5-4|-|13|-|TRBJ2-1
TGTGCCAGCAGCTTACGGGACCACAATGAGCAGTTCTTC
CASSLRDHNEQFF
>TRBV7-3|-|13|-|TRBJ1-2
TGTGCCAGCAGCCGAGGGCAGCACTATGGCTACACCTTC
CASSRGQHYGYTF
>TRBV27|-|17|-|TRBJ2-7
TGTGCCAGCCGCTCCCAAAGACCCGGGACATTTTTCTACGAGCAGTACTTC
CASRSQRPGTFFYEQYF
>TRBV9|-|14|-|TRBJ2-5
TGTGCCAGCAGTCCTTGGGGGTCGATTGAGACCCAGTACTTC
CASSPWGSIETQYF
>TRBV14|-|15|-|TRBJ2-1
TGTGCCAGCAGCCCAGGGGATCGCACCCGCAATGAGCAGTTCTTC
CASSPGDRTRNEQFF
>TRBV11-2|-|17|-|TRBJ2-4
TGTGCCAGCAGCTTATTTAGCTCGCCCCGTCCGGAAAACATTCAGTACTTC
CASSLFSSPRPENIQYF
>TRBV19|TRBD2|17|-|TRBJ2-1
TGTGCCAGTAGTATAGATAAGAGCGGGAGATCATACAATGAGCAGTTCTTC
CASSIDKSGRSYNEQFF